The 32 T cell receptor beta chains given below trace back to one sample, sequenced in a study of beta chain features in type 1 diabetes. No antigens are known for them. The whole isolated RNA underwent reverse transcription, so sequencing captured expressed TCRB transcripts. The assay was immunoSEQ multiplex PCR, and TCRdb's table has in-frame clones only and misses some. The sample includes approximately 120,000 clones, around 16% of them seen just once. Study-level findings and limits: Among all four CD4+ subsets, Type 1 diabetes patients had TCRB CDR3s that were moderately but significantly shorter.

The specimen sequenced was central memory CD4+ T cells from blood. The receptors were sampled from a young man with type 1 diabetes.

This clone has a handful of counts. V is TRBV20-1 and J is TRBJ2-3, with D perhaps TRBD2 (5 bases). V gave up 5 bases and J gave up 2 bases, with 5 bases separating them. The CDR3 runs to 11 residues. From germline, CDR1 is DFQATT and CDR2 SNEGSKA (reference sequence). CDR3 amino acids: CSAGLTDTQYF. CDR3 nucleotide sequence: TGCAGTGCTGGACTCACAGATACGCAGTATTTT.

The genes are TRBV5-4 and TRBJ2-7; 9 bases fit TRBD1. The trim removed 4 bases at V and 5 bases at J, leaving 10 bases unmatched. This CDR3 comprises 15 residues. Germline-derived CDR1 and CDR2 are SGHNT and YYREEE (reference sequence). CDR3 loop: CASSPGTGRLDEQYF. The CDR3 DNA follows: TGTGCCAGCAGCCCGGGGACAGGGCGGTTGGACGAGCAGTACTTC.

Written as DNA, the CDR3 is TGTGCCAGCAGCTTAGGACAGCAATCATACGAGCAGTACTTC. As protein: CASSLGQQSYEQYF. The chain links TRBV7-9 to TRBJ2-7, with D possibly TRBD1 on 5 matching bases. The CDR3 length is 14 residues. V was cut by 1 base and J by 4 bases, with 11 bases left in between. The germline V gene encodes CDR1 SEHNR and CDR2 FQNEAQ (reference sequence).

This clone was detected only a few times. DNA of the CDR3: TGTGCCAGCAGCCAATCGCAAGGGGGGTATCAAGAGACCCAGTACTTC. Encoded protein: CASSQSQGGYQETQYF. The chain links TRBV4-2 to TRBJ2-5; D is perhaps TRBD1 or TRBD2 (6 bases each). V lost 2 bases and J lost 2, with 15 bases in between. The CDR3 runs to 16 residues. CDR1 is LGHNA, CDR2 YNFKEQ, per germline.

This clone was counted between two and nine times. V gene TRBV5-1 combines with J gene TRBJ2-3, with 8 bases lining up with TRBD1. J gave up 4 bases and V 0 bases, and 10 bases lay outside the gene matches. The CDR3 consists of 17 residues. Germline CDR1 and CDR2: SGHRS and YFSETQ. The DNA for the CDR3 is TGCGCCAGCAGCTTGGCCCCCGGACAGGGTAAGGCAGATACGCAGTATTTT. Protein sequence: CASSLAPGQGKADTQYF.

Ten or more counts support this clone. The gene calls are TRBV5-6 and TRBJ2-3; TRBD1 matches 8 bases. This CDR3 has 17 residues. V was clipped by 1 base and J by 1 base; unmatched bases: 8. Germline V gene data show CDR1 as SGHDT and CDR2 as YYEEEE. The CDR3 loop reads CASSLRQGPWGTDTQYF. The DNA of the CDR3 is TGTGCCAGCAGCTTGCGACAGGGGCCATGGGGCACAGATACGCAGTATTTT.

V usage is TRBV6-1 and J usage is TRBJ2-7; D is possibly TRBD1 (6 bases). Germline CDR1 reads MNHNS; CDR2 reads SASEGT. V lost 7 bases and J lost 6, with 16 bases in between. CDR3 length: 13 residues. CDR3 sequence: CASNRVATVEQYF. The DNA of the CDR3 is TGTGCCAGCAACAGGGTGGCCACAGTCGAGCAGTACTTC.

The chain carries TRBV30 and TRBJ2-3; 7 bases are a match to TRBD1. Trimming removed 1 base from V and 2 bases from J; junction bases left unmatched: 3. In germline, CDR1 is GTSNPN, CDR2 SVGIG (reference sequence). The CDR3 sequence is 14 residues long. The CDR3 DNA is TGTGCCTGGAGTGGGGGACAGCACACAGATACGCAGTATTTT. As protein: CAWSGGQHTDTQYF.

The rearrangement uses TRBV18 and TRBJ2-1, with 8 bases that match TRBD1. Germline values: CDR1 KGHSH, CDR2 LQKENI. This CDR3 has 15 residues. With 5 bases clipped from V and 8 bases from J, the junction kept 11 bases outside the gene matches. Here the CDR3 reads CASSSQGATGDEQFF. CDR3 in DNA: TGTGCCAGCTCAAGTCAGGGGGCGACGGGTGATGAGCAGTTCTTC.

Only a few counts were recorded for this clone. Sequence at one end of the junction differs from germline and may be a read error. J is TRBJ1-3 and V is TRBV6-5; no definite D call. There are 13 residues in the CDR3. Germline V gene lookup returns CDR1 MNHEY and CDR2 SVGAGI. The CDR3, as DNA: TGTGCCAGTCTCGGCAGCCTTGGAAGCACCATATATTTT. Protein product: CASLGSLGSTIYF.

The chain links TRBV4-1 to TRBJ2-7; 14 bases line up with TRBD2. From germline, CDR1 is MGHRA and CDR2 YSYEKL. V dropped 4 bases and J dropped 6; count of bases not matched to a gene: 11. The CDR3 runs 17 residues. CDR3 sequence: CASSPGLAGGGGLEQYF. The CDR3 DNA reads as TGCGCCAGCAGCCCCGGACTAGCGGGAGGAGGTGGGCTCGAGCAGTACTTC.

The V call is TRBV28, the J call TRBJ1-1; 7 bases match TRBD1. Germline CDR1 MDHEN, CDR2 SYDVKM. V was clipped by 7 bases and J by 2 bases; unmatched bases: 7. The CDR3 consists of 14 residues. The CDR3 loop reads CASIRQGINTEAFF. Here the CDR3 DNA reads TGTGCCAGCATTCGACAGGGAATAAACACTGAAGCTTTCTTT.

CDR3 nucleotides: TGTGCCAGCAGCTTCGACGGACTAGCGGGAGGGTACATTCAGTACTTC. Translation: CASSFDGLAGGYIQYF. The chain has TRBV7-9 and TRBJ2-4; 15 bases map to TRBD2. The CDR3 has 16 amino acids. With V trimmed by 3 bases and J by 8 bases, 5 bases remained unmatched. The V gene's germline CDR1 is SEHNR and CDR2 FQNEAQ (reference sequence).

In this sample, this clone turned up a few times. The chain joins TRBV18 to TRBJ2-7, with D tentatively TRBD1 (6 bases). V was clipped by 4 bases and J by 3 bases, with 10 bases between them. CDR1 and CDR2 (germline): KGHSH, LQKENI. This CDR3 contains 13 residues. DNA of the CDR3: TGTGCCAGCTCACAAGCACAGGGCTACGAGCAGTACTTC. It translates to CASSQAQGYEQYF.

Regarding this clone: A read error may account for a junction end that differs from germline. The chain couples TRBV2 to TRBJ2-2; 8 bases are a match to TRBD1. Germline assignment: CDR1 SNHLY and CDR2 FYNNEI. This CDR3 has 13 amino acids. CDR3 nucleotide sequence: TGTGCCCGCAGTGAACAGGGGGCCGGGGAGCTGTTTTTT. Its protein product is CARSEQGAGELFF.

This clone was seen a handful of times. The V and J genes are TRBV7-9 and TRBJ2-7; 7 nucleotides match TRBD2. J lost 0 bases, V lost 5 bases, and 10 bases had no gene match. The germline V gene encodes CDR1 SEHNR and CDR2 FQNEAQ (reference sequence). CDR3 length equals 16 residues. The CDR3 sequence is CASSPSLAESSYEQYF. As DNA, the CDR3 is TGTGCCAGCAGCCCCTCCCTAGCGGAGAGCTCCTACGAGCAGTACTTC. Complete variable domain (other parts from reference TRBV7-9 and TRBJ2-7): DTGVSQNPRHKITKRGQNVTFRCDPISEHNRLYWYRQTLGQGPEFLTYFQNEAQLEKSRLLSDRFSAERPKGSFSTLEIQRTEQGDSAMYLCASSPSLAESSYEQYFGPGTRLTVT.

The J gene is TRBJ2-5, the V gene TRBV10-2; 16 nucleotides agree with TRBD2. V shed 5 bases and J 5 bases; nucleotides not matched to a gene: 8. Germline CDR1 and CDR2: WSHSY and SAAADI. The CDR3 extends over 17 amino acids. The CDR3 DNA reads TGCGCCAGCAGTTGGGGACTAGCGGGAGGGGGGGTCGAGACCCAGTACTTC. Its translation is CASSWGLAGGGVETQYF.

This clone was counted between two and nine times. This sequence joins TRBV30 and TRBJ2-3; 7 bases agree with TRBD2. V trimming: 2 bases; J trimming: 2 bases; junction bases outside the gene matches: 7. Germline loops: CDR1 GTSNPN, CDR2 SVGIG (reference sequence). The CDR3 is 15 residues long. The CDR3, as DNA: TGTGCCTGGAGTCGGGGGGAGGGCCCCACAGATACGCAGTATTTT. Translation gives CAWSRGEGPTDTQYF.

The V call is TRBV5-4, the J call TRBJ2-3, with TRBD2 as a possible D gene (5 bases). Germline CDR1 is SGHNT and CDR2 is YYREEE (reference sequence). Trimming removed 5 bases from V and 1 base from J, with 11 bases in between. CDR3 length: 14 residues. CDR3 in DNA: TGTGCCAGCAGTGGGCTAGCTCGCACAGATACGCAGTATTTT. Translated, it gives CASSGLARTDTQYF.

This clone was seen only a few times. The chain has TRBV7-9 and TRBJ1-2; D is ambiguous. The V gene lost 2 bases and the J gene lost 2 bases, with 6 bases spanning the gap. The length of the CDR3 is 13 residues. The germline V gene encodes CDR1 SEHNR and CDR2 FQNEAQ (reference sequence). In DNA, the CDR3 is TGTGCCAGCAGCTTAAGCCTGAACTATGGCTACACCTTC. It is translated as CASSLSLNYGYTF.

The table lists this clone with many counts. V is TRBV29-1 and J is TRBJ2-3; TRBD2 is a possible D gene (5 bases). This CDR3 region has 11 residues. Trimming left V 6 bases short and J 11 bases short, with 15 bases between. The V gene's germline CDR1 is SQVTM and CDR2 ANQGSEA. The CDR3 protein is CSVPTRDWQYF. CDR3 nucleotide sequence: TGCAGCGTCCCCACTAGAGATTGGCAGTATTTT.

This clone appeared a single time. The chain recombines TRBV27 with TRBJ1-1; 7 bases line up with TRBD1. CDR3 length: 13 amino acids. Per the germline V gene, CDR1 is MNHEY and CDR2 is SMNVEV (reference sequence). With V trimmed by 3 bases and J by 4 bases, 2 bases remained unmatched. The CDR3 DNA is TGTGCCAGCAGTTTTCAGGGGGGCACTGAAGCTTTCTTT. It is translated as CASSFQGGTEAFF.

This clone has more than one count but fewer than ten. The gene calls are TRBV7-2 and TRBJ2-2; D is possibly TRBD1 (6 bases). The V gene's germline CDR1 is SGHTA and CDR2 FQGNSA. The CDR3 length is 14 residues. V was trimmed by 7 bases and J by 5 bases, leaving 14 bases between them. CDR3 loop: CASIKYRETGELFF. The DNA of the CDR3 is TGTGCCAGCATCAAGTACAGGGAAACCGGGGAGCTGTTTTTT.

This clone was seen a handful of times. The CDR3 region has the DNA TGTGCCAGCAGCTTAGTCATACAAAACAATGAGCAGTTCTTC. Residues: CASSLVIQNNEQFF. This chain joins TRBV7-2 and TRBJ2-1; D ambiguous. CDR1 and CDR2 from the germline V gene are SGHTA and FQGNSA. The V gene lost 1 base and the J gene lost 5 bases, with 9 bases spanning the gap. CDR3 length equals 14 residues. Combining the CDR3 with reference TRBV7-2 and TRBJ2-1 gives the whole variable domain GAGVSQSPSNKVTEKGKDVELRCDPISGHTALYWYRQSLGQGLEFLIYFQGNSAPDKSGLPSDRFSAERTGGSVSTLTIQRTQQEDSAVYLCASSLVIQNNEQFFGPGTRLTVL.

The chain uses TRBV18 and TRBJ2-3; weak D call: TRBD2 (6 bases). This CDR3 region has 15 residues. CDR1 KGHSH and CDR2 LQKENI come from the germline V gene. V dropped 0 bases and J dropped 5 bases, with 12 bases sitting between them. The CDR3 loop reads CASSPPSLGGDTQYF. Here the CDR3 DNA reads TGTGCCAGCTCACCACCGTCATTGGGGGGAGATACGCAGTATTTT.

The chain combines TRBV10-3 with TRBJ1-6, with a tentative D call TRBD1 (6 bases). CDR3 size: 16 residues. The germline V and J ends were trimmed by 3 bases and 7 bases, with 16 bases remaining between them. Looked up from germline, CDR1 is ENHRY and CDR2 is SYGVKD. The CDR3 DNA is TGTGCCATCAGTGAATTTGTGCAGGGACAAAATTCACCCCTCCACTTT. It encodes CAISEFVQGQNSPLHF.

V and J are TRBV13 and TRBJ2-5; D possibly corresponds to TRBD1 (5 bases). The tail of the sequence fits TRBJ2-7 better, so the J call may be wrong. CDR1 PRHDT and CDR2 FYEKMQ come from the germline V gene (reference sequence). This CDR3 spans 13 amino acids. The CDR3 nucleotides read TGTGCCAGCAGCACGACAGCTATCTACGAGCAGTACTTC. Protein sequence: CASSTTAIYEQYF.

The chain recombines TRBV2 with TRBJ1-1, with unresolved D. Deletions cut 4 bases from V and 7 bases from J, with 10 bases between. Germline CDR1 is SNHLY and CDR2 is FYNNEI. The CDR3 loop spans 12 amino acids. The CDR3 DNA is TGTGCCAGCAGTGTGAGGGCAAATGAAGCTTTCTTT. Protein product: CASSVRANEAFF.

This clone has only a few counts. This chain connects TRBV6-1 to TRBJ2-1, with TRBD2 matching over 14 bases. In germline, CDR1 is MNHNS, CDR2 SASEGT. V lost 4 bases to trimming and J lost 5 bases; unmatched junction nucleotides: 10. The CDR3 is 18 amino acids. CDR3 nucleotide sequence: TGTGCCAGCAGTGGGGCCGGGACTAGCGGGAGTTATCACAATGAGCAGTTCTTC. Translating it yields CASSGAGTSGSYHNEQFF.

The rearrangement uses TRBV30 and TRBJ2-7; D unclear. Deletions cut 1 base from V and 3 bases from J, with 4 bases between. This CDR3 has 11 residues. Germline loops: CDR1 GTSNPN, CDR2 SVGIG (reference sequence). The CDR3 region has the DNA TGTGCCTGGAGTGCCAACTACGAGCAGTACTTC. It translates to CAWSANYEQYF.

The V gene is TRBV28, the J gene TRBJ1-2, with 8 bases lining up with TRBD1. Germline V lookup: CDR1 MDHEN, CDR2 SYDVKM. Trimming removed 3 bases from V and 8 bases from J; junction bases left unmatched: 5. The CDR3 has 13 residues. The CDR3 spells CASSLGQDLGYTF. In nucleotides, the CDR3 is TGTGCCAGCAGTTTGGGACAGGATCTCGGCTACACCTTC.

Ten or more counts support this clone. The chain links TRBV11-2 to TRBJ2-3; D is unresolved. Germline CDR1 is SGHAT and CDR2 is FQNNGV. Trimming took 4 bases from V and 3 from J, leaving 17 bases between them. The CDR3 loop spans 16 amino acids. The CDR3 is CASSSIERRSTDTQYF. DNA for the CDR3: TGTGCCAGCAGCTCAATTGAGAGGCGGTCAACAGATACGCAGTATTTT.